One sample yielded the 12 T cell receptor beta chains listed below, sequenced in a study of blood T cell repertoires in COVID-19. Sequencing was performed with immunoSEQ multiplex PCR; in TCRdb, only in-frame clones are kept and a portion is missing. The repertoire holds about 340,000 clones, 85% to 90% seen once, with about 6.3% in the top ten. What was sequenced was peripheral blood. The receptor source for this set is a woman aged 45 to 65 with COVID-19, enrolled during active disease.

The genes are TRBV27 and TRBJ2-3; a weak D match, TRBD1 (6 bases). The CDR3 spans 14 residues. V lost 7 bases and J 1 base, leaving 12 bases between the germline ends. CDR1 and CDR2 (germline): MNHEY, SMNVEV (reference sequence). In DNA, the CDR3 is TGTGCCAGCAAGGGGGTTTCTCGCACAGATACGCAGTATTTT. Translation gives CASKGVSRTDTQYF.

The chain is built from TRBV19 and TRBJ1-5; 9 bases fit TRBD1. Per germline, CDR1 LNHDA and CDR2 SQIVND (reference sequence). V shed 6 bases and J 3 bases; nucleotides not matched to a gene: 9. The CDR3 sequence is 16 residues long. CDR3 nucleotide sequence: TGTGCCAGTAGCCCGGGACAGGGTCCTATCAATCAGCCCCAGCATTTT. It specifies CASSPGQGPINQPQHF. Variable domain in full (rest from reference TRBV19 and TRBJ1-5): DGGITQSPKYLFRKEGQNVTLSCEQNLNHDAMYWYRQDPGQGLRLIYYSQIVNDFQKGDIAEGYSVSREKKESFPLTVTSAQKNPTAFYLCASSPGQGPINQPQHFGDGTRLSIL.

The genes are TRBV18 and TRBJ2-5; possible D gene TRBD1, 6 bases. Per germline, CDR1 KGHSH and CDR2 LQKENI. The V and J ends lost 3 bases and 3 bases respectively, with 20 bases between them. The CDR3 is 17 amino acids. The CDR3 region has the DNA TGTGCCAGCTCACCCTATACAGGGAGCATGACCAAAGAGACCCAGTACTTC. This codes for CASSPYTGSMTKETQYF.

The chain combines TRBV11-2 with TRBJ1-1; 7 nucleotides agree with TRBD1. The CDR3 loop spans 14 amino acids. The V gene's germline CDR1 is SGHAT and CDR2 FQNNGV. The ends lost 5 bases at V and 1 base at J; junction bases unmatched: 4. The CDR3 protein is CASSAQGRNTEAFF. The DNA for the CDR3 is TGTGCCAGCAGCGCACAGGGGCGGAACACTGAAGCTTTCTTT.

The chain is built from TRBV9 and TRBJ1-3, with 8 bases aligning to TRBD1. This CDR3 is 15 amino acids long. Trimming at V came to 4 bases and at J to 0 bases, leaving 3 bases not matched to a gene. Germline CDR1 is SGDLS and CDR2 is YYNGEE. The CDR3: CASSPGTGSGNTIYF. CDR3 bases: TGTGCCAGCAGCCCCGGGACAGGCTCTGGAAACACCATATATTTT.

This clone showed up just a few times. The chain links TRBV21-1 to TRBJ1-1; TRBD1 is taken as the D call from the table, unchecked against the DNA. TRBV21-1 is tagged as a pseudogene. The CDR3 length is 15 residues. The CDR3 region has the DNA TGTGCCAGCAGCAGCTTAAGAACAGAGAACACTGAAGCTTTCTTT. Translation gives CASSSLRTENTEAFF.

This clone was found once. The chain combines TRBV18 with TRBJ2-2, with D possibly matching TRBD2 (6 bases). The CDR3 contains 15 residues. CDR1 is KGHSH, CDR2 LQKENI, per germline. Trimming removed 11 bases from V and 2 bases from J, with 18 bases in between. CDR3 sequence reads: CASPSGDQNTGELFF. CDR3 in DNA: TGTGCCTCTCCGTCGGGGGACCAAAACACCGGGGAGCTGTTTTTT.

The V call is TRBV6-1, the J call TRBJ2-2; TRBD2 matches 12 bases. Germline assignment: CDR1 MNHNS and CDR2 SASEGT. The J segment lost 1 base and the V segment lost 3 bases, leaving 6 bases of the junction unmatched. There are 18 residues in the CDR3. The CDR3 bases are TGTGCCAGCAGTGAGACCCCACTAGCGGGAGGGAACACCGGGGAGCTGTTTTTT. Amino acid sequence: CASSETPLAGGNTGELFF.

The CDR3 sequence: CASRVLAGATGELFF. CDR3 DNA sequence: TGTGCCAGTAGAGTCCTAGCGGGAGCGACCGGGGAGCTGTTTTTT. The chain links TRBV19 to TRBJ2-2, with 10 bases aligning to TRBD2. The germline gives CDR1 LNHDA, CDR2 SQIVND (reference sequence). The CDR3 consists of 15 residues. V shed 6 bases, J shed 5 bases, and the junction held 6 bases outside the gene matches.

The chain joins TRBV3-1 (or the pseudogene TRBV3-2) to TRBJ2-2, with 7 bases that match TRBD2. Trimming at V came to 4 bases and at J to 2 bases, leaving 4 bases not matched to a gene. This CDR3 is 15 amino acids long. Germline V lookup: CDR1 LGHDT, CDR2 YNNKEL (reference sequence). In DNA, the CDR3 is TGTGCCAGCAGCCTGAGCGGGATCAACACCGGGGAGCTGTTTTTT. Translated: CASSLSGINTGELFF.

The genes are TRBV5-1 and TRBJ2-3; tentative D call: TRBD2 (5 bases). Germline CDR1 is SGHRS and CDR2 is YFSETQ. Trimming stripped 5 bases from V and 6 bases from J, with 10 bases between. The CDR3 runs 12 residues. This chain's CDR3 is CASRVTGDTQYF. CDR3 DNA: TGCGCCAGCAGAGTTACGGGGGATACGCAGTATTTT.

This chain uses TRBV29-1 with TRBJ1-2, with TRBD1 matching over 7 bases. CDR1 and CDR2 (germline): SQVTM, ANQGSEA. The CDR3 totals 12 residues. V trimming: 6 bases; J trimming: 7 bases; junction bases outside the gene matches: 8. CDR3 coding DNA: TGCAGCGTGCAAGACAGGGACTCTGGCTACACCTTC. This gives the protein CSVQDRDSGYTF.